This T cell receptor (beta chain) was found in a study of control samples from healthy donors and cancer patients. Assay used: immunoSEQ multiplex PCR; TCRdb lists only in-frame clones, some missing. The table shows roughly 120,000 clones, with 70% to 90% occurring only once. This CDR3 region has 14 residues. Germline CDR1 and CDR2: SGHVS and FQNEAQ. Trimming cost V 3 bases and J 6 bases, with 12 bases left between them. The rearrangement links TRBV7-8 to TRBJ2-1, with D unclear. The TCR sequence derives from a man aged 45-65 years in good health. Source material: blood. The CDR3 DNA follows: TGTGCCAGCAGCTTTGGCAGTAGTCCCAATGAGCAGTTCTTC. It translates to CASSFGSSPNEQFF.